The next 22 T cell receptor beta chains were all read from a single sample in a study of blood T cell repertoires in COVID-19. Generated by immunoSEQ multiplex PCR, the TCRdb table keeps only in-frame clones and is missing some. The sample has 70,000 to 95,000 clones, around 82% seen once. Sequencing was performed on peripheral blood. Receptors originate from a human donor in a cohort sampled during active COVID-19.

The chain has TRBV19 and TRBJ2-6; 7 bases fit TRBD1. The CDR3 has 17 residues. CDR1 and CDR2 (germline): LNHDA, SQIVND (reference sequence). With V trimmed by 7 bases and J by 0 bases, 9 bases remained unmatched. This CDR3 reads CASISQGSRSGANVLTF. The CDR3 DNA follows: TGTGCCAGTATCTCACAGGGGTCCCGCTCTGGGGCCAACGTCCTGACTTTC.

The CDR3: CASSHGGFGYEQYF. In DNA, the CDR3 is TGTGCCAGCAGCCACGGGGGGTTCGGCTACGAGCAGTACTTC. The chain combines TRBV7-9 with TRBJ2-7, with TRBD2 identical over 7 bases. J gave up 3 bases and V 5 bases, and 7 bases lay outside the gene matches. Germline CDR1 is SEHNR and CDR2 is FQNEAQ (reference sequence). The CDR3 covers 14 residues.

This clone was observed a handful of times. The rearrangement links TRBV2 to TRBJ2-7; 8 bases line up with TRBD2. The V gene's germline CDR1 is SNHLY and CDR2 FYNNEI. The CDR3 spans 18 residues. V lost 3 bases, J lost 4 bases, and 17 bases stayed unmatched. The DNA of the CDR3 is TGTGCCAGCAGTGAGGTAGCGGGGATGGCTTTAGTTCCTTACGAGCAGTACTTC. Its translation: CASSEVAGMALVPYEQYF.

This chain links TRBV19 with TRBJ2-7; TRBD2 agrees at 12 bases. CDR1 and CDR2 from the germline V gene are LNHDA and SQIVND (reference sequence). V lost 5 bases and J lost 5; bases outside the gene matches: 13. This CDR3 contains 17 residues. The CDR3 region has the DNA TGTGCCAGTAGTGTCCGACTAGCGGGGGTCAGTGGCGACGAGCAGTACTTC. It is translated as CASSVRLAGVSGDEQYF.

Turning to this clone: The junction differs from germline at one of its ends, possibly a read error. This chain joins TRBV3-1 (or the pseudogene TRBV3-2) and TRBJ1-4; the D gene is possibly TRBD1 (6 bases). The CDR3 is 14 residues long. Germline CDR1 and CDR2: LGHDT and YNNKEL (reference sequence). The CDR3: CASTQIQGSEKLFF. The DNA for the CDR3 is TGTGCCAGCACCCAAATCCAGGGGTCTGAAAAACTGTTTTTT.

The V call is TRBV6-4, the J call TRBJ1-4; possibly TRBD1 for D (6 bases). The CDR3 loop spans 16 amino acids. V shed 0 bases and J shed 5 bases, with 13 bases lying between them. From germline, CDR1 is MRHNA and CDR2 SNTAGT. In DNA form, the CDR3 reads TGTGCCAGCAGTGACTCGATAGGGACAAACAATGAAAAACTGTTTTTT. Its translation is CASSDSIGTNNEKLFF.

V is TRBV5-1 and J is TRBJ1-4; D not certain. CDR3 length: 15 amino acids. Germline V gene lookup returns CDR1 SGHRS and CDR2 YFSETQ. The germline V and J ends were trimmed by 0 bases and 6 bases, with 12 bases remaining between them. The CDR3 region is CASSLETPGYEKLFF. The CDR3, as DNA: TGCGCCAGCAGCTTGGAAACCCCGGGTTATGAAAAACTGTTTTTT.

The CDR3: CASSEASGGFQETQYF. DNA for the CDR3: TGTGCCAGCAGTGAAGCTAGCGGGGGGTTCCAAGAGACCCAGTACTTC. The chain employs TRBV6-1 and TRBJ2-5; 10 bases fit TRBD2. V lost 0 bases, J lost 1 base, and 2 bases stayed unmatched. Per the germline V gene, CDR1 is MNHNS and CDR2 is SASEGT. The CDR3 is 16 residues long.

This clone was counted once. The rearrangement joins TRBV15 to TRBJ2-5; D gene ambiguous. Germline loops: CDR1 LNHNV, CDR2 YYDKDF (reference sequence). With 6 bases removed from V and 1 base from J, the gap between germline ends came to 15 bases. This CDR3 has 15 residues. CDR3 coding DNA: TGTGCCACCAGACGCGCCGAACCCGGCCAAGAGACCCAGTACTTC. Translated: CATRRAEPGQETQYF.

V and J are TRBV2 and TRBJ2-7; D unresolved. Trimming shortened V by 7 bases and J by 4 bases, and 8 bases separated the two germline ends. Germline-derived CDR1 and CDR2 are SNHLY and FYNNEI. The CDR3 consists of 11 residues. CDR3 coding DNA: TGTGCCAGCACTCGCGATTACGAGCAGTACTTC. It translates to CASTRDYEQYF.

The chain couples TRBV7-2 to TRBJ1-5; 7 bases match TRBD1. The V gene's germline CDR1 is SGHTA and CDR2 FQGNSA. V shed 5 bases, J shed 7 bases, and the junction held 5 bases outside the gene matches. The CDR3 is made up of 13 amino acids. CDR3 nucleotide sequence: TGTGCCAGCAGCCTCGGGACAGCCCAGCCCCAGCATTTT. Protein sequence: CASSLGTAQPQHF.

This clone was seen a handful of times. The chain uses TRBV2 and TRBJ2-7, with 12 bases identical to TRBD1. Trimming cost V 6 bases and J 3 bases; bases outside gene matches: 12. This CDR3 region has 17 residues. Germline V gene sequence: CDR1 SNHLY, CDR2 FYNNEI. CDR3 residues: CASRAGTGGLSGYEQYF. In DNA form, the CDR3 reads TGTGCCAGCAGGGCCGGGACAGGGGGCTTAAGCGGCTACGAGCAGTACTTC.

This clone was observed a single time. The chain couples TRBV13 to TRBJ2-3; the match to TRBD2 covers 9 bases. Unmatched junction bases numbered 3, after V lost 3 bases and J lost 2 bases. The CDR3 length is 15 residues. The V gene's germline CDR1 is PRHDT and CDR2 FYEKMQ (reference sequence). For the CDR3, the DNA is TGTGCCAGCAGCTTTGGCGGGGGGGCCACAGATACGCAGTATTTT. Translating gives CASSFGGGATDTQYF.

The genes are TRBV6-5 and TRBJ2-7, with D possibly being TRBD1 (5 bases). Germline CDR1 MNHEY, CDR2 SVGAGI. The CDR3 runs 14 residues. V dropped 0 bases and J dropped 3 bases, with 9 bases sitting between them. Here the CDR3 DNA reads TGTGCCAGCAGTTACTCCGGACAAAGCTACGAGCAGTACTTC. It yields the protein CASSYSGQSYEQYF.

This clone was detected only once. Here the CDR3 reads CASSEGTRGSQPQHF. The CDR3, as DNA: TGTGCCAGCAGTGAAGGGACCAGGGGAAGTCAGCCCCAGCATTTT. This chain connects TRBV2 to TRBJ1-5; D might be TRBD1 (6 bases). Deletions cut 1 base from V and 6 bases from J, with 13 bases between. The length of the CDR3 is 15 residues. Germline V gene sequence: CDR1 SNHLY, CDR2 FYNNEI.

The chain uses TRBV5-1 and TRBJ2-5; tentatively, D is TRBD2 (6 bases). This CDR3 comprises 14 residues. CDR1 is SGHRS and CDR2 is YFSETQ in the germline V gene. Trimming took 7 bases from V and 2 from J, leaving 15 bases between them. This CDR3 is CASGGSGDQETQYF. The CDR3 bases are TGCGCCAGCGGCGGTAGCGGAGATCAAGAGACCCAGTACTTC.

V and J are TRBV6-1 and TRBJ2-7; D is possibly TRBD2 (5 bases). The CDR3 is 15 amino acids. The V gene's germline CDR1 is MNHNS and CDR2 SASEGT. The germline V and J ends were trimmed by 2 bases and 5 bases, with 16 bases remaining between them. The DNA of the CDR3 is TGTGCCAGCAGTGAATACTACGGGGATTTCAACGAGCAGTACTTC. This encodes CASSEYYGDFNEQYF.

The CDR3 loop reads CASSYGGRGTEAFF. DNA of the CDR3: TGTGCCAGCAGTTACGGAGGGCGAGGGACTGAAGCTTTCTTT. V and J are TRBV6-5 and TRBJ1-1; D unresolved. Germline values: CDR1 MNHEY, CDR2 SVGAGI. V lost 2 bases to trimming and J lost 5 bases, with 12 bases between them. The CDR3 covers 14 residues.

DNA for the CDR3: TGTGCCAGCAGCTTAGATCTGTGGGGGGCCCAGCATTTT. Its translation: CASSLDLWGAQHF. The genes are TRBV11-2 and TRBJ1-5; possibly TRBD1 for D (5 bases). This CDR3 contains 13 residues. Germline CDR1 SGHAT, CDR2 FQNNGV. V was shortened by 0 bases and J by 11 bases, with 11 bases between the two germline ends.

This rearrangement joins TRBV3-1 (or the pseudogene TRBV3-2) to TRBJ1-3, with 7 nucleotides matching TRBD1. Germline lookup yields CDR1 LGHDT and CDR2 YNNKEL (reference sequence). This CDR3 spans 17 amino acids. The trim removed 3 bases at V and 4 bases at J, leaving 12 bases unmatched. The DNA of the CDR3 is TGTGCCAGCAGCCACCGTCCCGCCGGGACAGAAGGAAACACCATATATTTT. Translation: CASSHRPAGTEGNTIYF.

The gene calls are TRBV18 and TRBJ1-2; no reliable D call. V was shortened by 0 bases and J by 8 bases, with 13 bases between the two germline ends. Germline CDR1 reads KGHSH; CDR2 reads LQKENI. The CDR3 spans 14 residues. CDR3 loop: CASSPPGVMGGYTF. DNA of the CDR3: TGTGCCAGCTCACCACCCGGGGTTATGGGAGGCTACACCTTC.

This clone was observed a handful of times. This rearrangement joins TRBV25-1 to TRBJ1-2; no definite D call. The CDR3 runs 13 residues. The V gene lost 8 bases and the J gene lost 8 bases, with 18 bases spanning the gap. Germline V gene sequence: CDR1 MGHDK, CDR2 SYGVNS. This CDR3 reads CASALGGSKGYTF. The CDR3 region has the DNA TGTGCCAGCGCCCTAGGAGGTTCGAAGGGCTACACCTTC.